Sequencing of this TCR beta chain was carried out in a study of OX40 agonist ivuxolimab in advanced cancers. The overall study: Cancers in dose escalation were hepatocellular, melanoma, renal cell and head and neck.

The CDR3 consists of 14 residues. Trimming cost V 6 bases and J 7 bases; bases outside gene matches: 7. In germline, CDR1 is MNHEY, CDR2 SVGAGI. Study outcomes and limitations: Fewer expanded clones were found on average in CD4+ than in CD8+ T cells.

The data were produced by immunoSEQ multiplex PCR, yet TCRdb's version contains in-frame clones alone and is incomplete. The profile shows under 45,000 clones, around 80% of them singletons. Comments on this clone: Antigen specificity is unknown.

Sequences were derived from CD4+ or CD8+ T cells sorted from blood, sampled in a trial of the OX40 agonist ivuxolimab. This sequence was found in an adult with an advanced solid tumor such as melanoma, head and neck, liver or kidney cancer. This rearrangement joins TRBV6-5 to TRBJ2-1; 9 positions agree with TRBD2. CDR3 residues: CASRRGLAKNEQFF. The CDR3 DNA follows: TGTGCCAGCAGACGGGGACTAGCTAAGAATGAGCAGTTCTTC.